The 25 T cell receptor beta chains presented below share a single source sample, sequenced in a study of identifying expanded T cells in peripheral blood. Repertoires were generated with immunoSEQ multiplex PCR, while TCRdb's copy carries only in-frame clones and drops some. The table has 70,000 to 95,000 clones, about 90% seen once. Sequencing was carried out using blood. Receptors originate from a person aged 18 to 70 in good health.

This chain connects TRBV6-1 to TRBJ1-4, with 10 bases that match TRBD1. Germline-derived CDR1 and CDR2 are MNHNS and SASEGT. This CDR3 spans 15 amino acids. The V and J ends lost 6 bases and 10 bases, in that order; junction bases with no gene match: 11. CDR3 region: CASSQRGQGLGKLFF. Written as DNA, the CDR3 is TGTGCCAGCAGCCAAAGGGGACAGGGGTTGGGAAAACTGTTTTTT.

V is TRBV4-2 and J is TRBJ1-2, with 12 bases lining up with TRBD1. V shed 6 bases and J 6 bases; nucleotides not matched to a gene: 8. Germline-derived CDR1 and CDR2 are LGHNA and YNFKEQ. The CDR3 totals 15 residues. CDR3 amino acids: CASRGPGQGAHGYTF. The CDR3 nucleotides are TGTGCCAGCAGGGGCCCGGGACAGGGGGCCCATGGCTACACCTTC.

The V gene is TRBV4-3, the J gene TRBJ2-3, with a weak D call TRBD2 (6 bases). Looked up from germline, CDR1 is LGHNA and CDR2 is YSLEER. The CDR3 totals 15 residues. The ends were cut back, 2 bases at V and 6 bases at J, with 15 bases in the middle. The CDR3 is CASSQRNSGGDTQYF. CDR3 bases: TGCGCCAGCAGCCAAAGGAATAGCGGAGGTGATACGCAGTATTTT.

The V and J genes are TRBV7-9 and TRBJ2-5; D is ambiguous. V was clipped by 1 base and J by 4 bases, with 4 bases between them. Germline CDR1 reads SEHNR; CDR2 reads FQNEAQ (reference sequence). This CDR3 has 12 residues. As DNA, the CDR3 is TGTGCCAGCAGCTTAGAACCAGAGACCCAGTACTTC. Its translation: CASSLEPETQYF.

This sequence joins TRBV11-2 and TRBJ2-3, with D unresolved. The germline gives CDR1 SGHAT, CDR2 FQNNGV. The CDR3 runs to 15 residues. V lost 0 bases and J 0 bases, leaving 7 bases between the germline ends. This chain's CDR3 is CASSLEPSSTDTQYF. The CDR3 nucleotides read TGTGCCAGCAGCTTAGAGCCATCTAGCACAGATACGCAGTATTTT.

The chain joins TRBV2 to TRBJ2-7, with D maybe TRBD1 (5 bases). The germline V gene encodes CDR1 SNHLY and CDR2 FYNNEI. This CDR3 is 15 amino acids long. Trimming pared 2 bases from V and 4 bases from J, leaving 15 bases between. Here the CDR3 reads CASSEKSGYGYEQYF. DNA for the CDR3: TGTGCCAGCAGTGAAAAATCAGGGTACGGTTACGAGCAGTACTTC.

The V and J genes are TRBV6-1 and TRBJ1-2; 9 nucleotides line up with TRBD1. Per the germline V gene, CDR1 is MNHNS and CDR2 is SASEGT. The V and J ends lost 6 bases and 1 base, in that order; junction bases with no gene match: 3. The CDR3 length is 14 residues. The CDR3: CASRGTGLNYGYTF. CDR3 DNA: TGTGCCAGCAGGGGGACAGGGCTTAACTATGGCTACACCTTC.

As regards this clone: In the same sample, other DNA sequences code for this CDR3. The rearrangement uses TRBV7-2 and TRBJ1-3, with unresolved D. Between the trimmed V and J ends, which lost 5 bases and 1 base, there was a span of 3 bases. Germline V gives CDR1 SGHTA, CDR2 FQGNSA. The CDR3 runs 12 residues. The CDR3 DNA reads as TGTGCCAGCAGCCTGTCTGGAAACACCATATATTTT. This translates into CASSLSGNTIYF.

This rearrangement joins TRBV4-3 to TRBJ2-1, with D possibly TRBD2 on 5 matching bases. From germline, CDR1 is LGHNA and CDR2 YSLEER. V was clipped by 1 base and J by 7 bases, with 14 bases between them. This CDR3 is built from 15 residues. This CDR3 is CASSQVEDLGNEQFF. The DNA for the CDR3 is TGCGCCAGCAGCCAAGTGGAGGATCTGGGGAATGAGCAGTTCTTC.

This chain links TRBV11-3 with TRBJ2-1, with D tentatively TRBD2 (6 bases). Per the germline V gene, CDR1 is SGHNT and CDR2 is YENEEA. The CDR3 extends over 16 amino acids. Trimming took 0 bases from V and 4 from J, leaving 13 bases between them. CDR3: CASSLDYASAYNEQFF. The CDR3 nucleotides are TGTGCCAGCAGCTTAGATTACGCTAGCGCATACAATGAGCAGTTCTTC. The complete variable domain, with remaining parts taken from reference TRBV11-3 and TRBJ2-1, reads EAGVVQSPRYKIIEKKQPVAFWCNPISGHNTLYWYLQNLGQGPELLIRYENEEAVDDSQLPKDRFSAERLKGVDSTLKIQPAELGDSAVYLCASSLDYASAYNEQFFGPGTRLTVL.

This sequence joins TRBV7-6 and TRBJ1-4; D remains ambiguous. CDR1 and CDR2 from the germline V gene are SGHVS and FNYEAQ. CDR3 length: 16 amino acids. V was pared by 3 bases and J by 1 base, with 12 bases between. The CDR3 sequence: CASSFGAGLTNEKLFF. The CDR3 DNA reads TGTGCCAGCAGCTTTGGCGCGGGTTTAACTAATGAAAAACTGTTTTTT.

This rearrangement joins TRBV5-1 to TRBJ1-1, with 8 nucleotides matching TRBD1. This CDR3 is built from 17 residues. V shed 0 bases and J 0 bases; nucleotides not matched to a gene: 7. The germline CDR1 and CDR2 sequences are SGHRS and YFSETQ. The DNA for the CDR3 is TGCGCCAGCAGCTTGGCCCACCGGGACAGGCTGAACACTGAAGCTTTCTTT. Amino acids: CASSLAHRDRLNTEAFF.

The V gene is TRBV5-6, the J gene TRBJ1-5; D is uncertain. This CDR3 has 14 residues. CDR1 and CDR2 from the germline V gene are SGHDT and YYEEEE. Trimming shortened V by 1 base and J by 7 bases, and 12 bases separated the two germline ends. As DNA, the CDR3 is TGTGCCAGCAGCTTGAAGGTGGCAGGCCAGCCCCAGCATTTT. It encodes CASSLKVAGQPQHF.

In this sample, this clone turned up a few times. The rearrangement links TRBV2 to TRBJ2-7, with D tentatively TRBD1 or TRBD2 (5 bases each). Trimming stripped 6 bases from V and 5 bases from J, with 11 bases between. Looked up from germline, CDR1 is SNHLY and CDR2 is FYNNEI. The CDR3 runs to 12 residues. CDR3 sequence (DNA): TGTGCCAGCAGGGCCCGGGACCACGAGCAGTACTTC. Protein sequence: CASRARDHEQYF.

This rearrangement joins TRBV19 to TRBJ2-7; D is perhaps TRBD1 or TRBD2 (5 bases each). Trimming left V 5 bases short and J 0 bases short, with 14 bases between. Germline lookup yields CDR1 LNHDA and CDR2 SQIVND (reference sequence). CDR3 length: 15 residues. CDR3 protein: CASSLRGKSSYEQYF. The CDR3 bases are TGTGCCAGTAGTTTACGGGGCAAAAGCTCCTACGAGCAGTACTTC.

The chain employs TRBV20-1 and TRBJ2-7, with unresolved D. CDR3 length equals 11 residues. V lost 7 bases and J 1 base, leaving 8 bases between the germline ends. Germline CDR1 and CDR2: DFQATT and SNEGSKA (reference sequence). The CDR3 is CSVLVSYEQYF. In DNA, the CDR3 is TGCAGTGTCCTAGTTTCCTACGAGCAGTACTTC.

The rearrangement links TRBV5-5 to TRBJ1-2; no firm D call. This CDR3 is 16 amino acids long. Germline V gene sequence: CDR1 SGHKS, CDR2 YYEKEE (reference sequence). The ends were cut back, 1 base at V and 0 bases at J, with 13 bases in the middle. The CDR3 here is CASSLNFPPSNYGYTF. The DNA for the CDR3 is TGTGCCAGCAGCTTGAATTTTCCCCCATCTAACTATGGCTACACCTTC.

The chain carries TRBV29-1 and TRBJ2-7, with D maybe TRBD2 (6 bases). There are 11 residues in the CDR3. The V end lost 3 bases, the J end lost 4 bases, and 7 bases lay between the germline ends. CDR1 and CDR2 from the germline V gene are SQVTM and ANQGSEA. CDR3 residues: CSVDGGYEQYF. DNA for the CDR3: TGCAGCGTTGATGGGGGGTACGAGCAGTACTTC.

The CDR3 DNA sequence: TGTGCCAGCAGCCCCGGCGTGGCAGGGAACTATGGCTACACCTTC. It is translated as CASSPGVAGNYGYTF. V is TRBV11-3 and J is TRBJ1-2; tentative D call: TRBD1 (5 bases). The CDR3 loop spans 15 amino acids. Trimming shortened V by 5 bases and J by 2 bases, and 15 bases separated the two germline ends. CDR1 and CDR2 (germline): SGHNT, YENEEA.

The chain couples TRBV6-4 to TRBJ1-2; D remains ambiguous. CDR1 MRHNA and CDR2 SNTAGT come from the germline V gene. This CDR3 is 12 amino acids long. V dropped 3 bases and J dropped 8 bases, with 10 bases sitting between them. The CDR3 DNA sequence: TGTGCCAGCAGTGAAAGGGCGGACGGCTACACCTTC. This gives the protein CASSERADGYTF.

The table lists this clone with a count of one. The genes are TRBV2 and TRBJ1-1, with D maybe TRBD1 (6 bases). Trimming removed 6 bases from V and 5 bases from J, with 19 bases in between. Per the germline V gene, CDR1 is SNHLY and CDR2 is FYNNEI. The CDR3 sequence is 15 residues long. In DNA, the CDR3 is TGTGCCAGCAGGGACGGAACAGGGATTGATACTGAAGCTTTCTTT. Translated: CASRDGTGIDTEAFF.

The V gene is TRBV11-2, the J gene TRBJ2-7; no reliable D call. This CDR3 spans 15 amino acids. The V gene lost 5 bases and the J gene lost 2 bases, with 16 bases spanning the gap. The germline V gene has CDR1 SGHAT and CDR2 FQNNGV. The DNA for the CDR3 is TGTGCCAGCAGCCCCGCCCGGGCATTCGCCTACGAGCAGTACTTC. Amino acid sequence: CASSPARAFAYEQYF.

The chain employs TRBV4-1 and TRBJ2-3; 7 nucleotides line up with TRBD2. CDR1 and CDR2 (germline): MGHRA, YSYEKL. CDR3 length: 14 amino acids. Trimming removed 2 bases from V and 4 bases from J; junction bases left unmatched: 3. As DNA, the CDR3 is TGCGCCAGCAGCCAACGCGGGAGCCCAGATACGCAGTATTTT. Translated: CASSQRGSPDTQYF.

The J gene is TRBJ2-7, the V gene TRBV19; the D is unclear. The germline V gene has CDR1 LNHDA and CDR2 SQIVND (reference sequence). V lost 6 bases and J lost 6, with 12 bases in between. The CDR3 sequence is 12 residues long. This CDR3 is CASRGGSGEQYF. The CDR3 nucleotides read TGTGCCAGTAGGGGCGGCTCCGGCGAGCAGTACTTC.

CDR3 region: CASSARGSSGRAASYEQYF. As DNA, the CDR3 is TGTGCCAGCAGTGCCCGTGGTTCTAGCGGGAGGGCCGCTTCCTACGAGCAGTACTTC. The V and J genes are TRBV6-1 and TRBJ2-7, with 12 nucleotides matching TRBD2. The germline gives CDR1 MNHNS, CDR2 SASEGT. The CDR3 totals 19 residues. The V and J ends lost 4 bases and 1 base, in that order; junction bases with no gene match: 14.